Listed here are 20 T cell receptor beta chains from one sample, sequenced in a study of blood T cell repertoires in COVID-19. Some clones are missing from TCRdb's copy, which holds only in-frame ones; the method was immunoSEQ multiplex PCR. The data hold about 150,000 clones, with 70% to 90% observed a single time. Input material: peripheral blood. The receptors shown here come from a man in his 70s with acute or convalescent COVID-19.

The gene calls are TRBV7-9 and TRBJ1-5; possible D gene TRBD1, 6 bases. The CDR3 totals 14 residues. CDR1 and CDR2 from the germline V gene are SEHNR and FQNEAQ (reference sequence). V gave up 5 bases and J gave up 5 bases, with 13 bases separating them. CDR3 DNA sequence: TGTGCCAGCAGCGGCAGGGGCCTCGATCAGCCCCAGCATTTT. Its translation is CASSGRGLDQPQHF.

This sequence joins TRBV4-3 and TRBJ2-7; 7 bases line up with TRBD1. This CDR3 is 15 amino acids long. Trimming cost V 2 bases and J 0 bases; bases outside gene matches: 4. Germline loops: CDR1 LGHNA, CDR2 YSLEER. In DNA, the CDR3 is TGCGCCAGCAGCCAAATGGCAGGGGGCTCCTACGAGCAGTACTTC. Translated: CASSQMAGGSYEQYF.

A single count supports this clone. The chain links TRBV7-2 to TRBJ2-7; tentatively, D is TRBD1 (5 bases). This CDR3 has 17 residues. V shed 0 bases and J shed 0 bases, with 15 bases lying between them. Germline V CDR1 and CDR2: SGHTA, FQGNSA. The CDR3: CASSLAAGWGGSYEQYF. In DNA, the CDR3 is TGTGCCAGCAGCTTAGCCGCAGGCTGGGGCGGCTCCTACGAGCAGTACTTC. The full variable domain, rest sourced from reference TRBV7-2 and TRBJ2-7, is GAGVSQSPSNKVTEKGKDVELRCDPISGHTALYWYRQSLGQGLEFLIYFQGNSAPDKSGLPSDRFSAERTGGSVSTLTIQRTQQEDSAVYLCASSLAAGWGGSYEQYFGPGTRLTVT.

This chain connects TRBV10-2 to TRBJ1-1, with 9 bases fitting TRBD1. The CDR3 contains 14 residues. Germline lookup yields CDR1 WSHSY and CDR2 SAAADI. The junction had 5 bases not matched to a gene; V was cut back by 2 bases and J by 7 bases. The CDR3 is CASSETGTGSEAFF. DNA of the CDR3: TGCGCCAGCAGTGAGACCGGGACAGGGAGTGAAGCTTTCTTT.

The chain couples TRBV19 to TRBJ2-3, with TRBD2 matching over 8 bases. Per the germline V gene, CDR1 is LNHDA and CDR2 is SQIVND (reference sequence). The junction had 4 bases not matched to a gene; V was cut back by 5 bases and J by 3 bases. The CDR3 length is 14 residues. CDR3 coding DNA: TGTGCCAGTAGTGACGGGAGGGGGACAGATACGCAGTATTTT. Translated: CASSDGRGTDTQYF.

This clone has just one count. The rearrangement uses TRBV3-1 (or the pseudogene TRBV3-2) and TRBJ2-1, with D perhaps matching TRBD2 (5 bases). The CDR3 sequence is 14 residues long. V lost 8 bases to trimming and J lost 0 bases, with 11 bases between them. Germline V lookup: CDR1 LGHDT, CDR2 YNNKEL (reference sequence). CDR3 coding DNA: TGTGCCAGCCAGAGGGCTGGCTCCTACAATGAGCAGTTCTTC. Protein sequence: CASQRAGSYNEQFF.

There are a few counts of this clone. The chain carries TRBV12-3 or TRBV12-4 and TRBJ1-5, with 11 nucleotides matching TRBD1. This CDR3 has 13 residues. Losses at the gene ends were 10 bases for V and 9 bases for J; bases not matched to a gene: 8. CDR3 residues: CATTGTGGGPQHF. DNA of the CDR3: TGTGCCACCACCGGGACAGGGGGTGGGCCCCAGCATTTT.

The rearrangement joins TRBV27 to TRBJ1-2; 9 bases are shared with TRBD1. The CDR3 totals 13 residues. In germline, CDR1 is MNHEY, CDR2 SMNVEV (reference sequence). V lost 5 bases to trimming and J lost 7 bases; unmatched junction nucleotides: 5. The CDR3 here is CASSGTGRSGYTF. CDR3 DNA: TGTGCCAGCAGTGGGACAGGGAGAAGTGGCTACACCTTC.

Concerning this clone itself: This sample includes further DNA sequences coding for the same CDR3. The J gene is TRBJ2-1, the V gene TRBV5-1; D is perhaps TRBD2 (6 bases). The V end lost 0 bases, the J end lost 7 bases, and 14 bases lay between the germline ends. Germline loops: CDR1 SGHRS, CDR2 YFSETQ. The CDR3 extends over 15 amino acids. CDR3 protein: CASSLAGGILNEQFF. In DNA form, the CDR3 reads TGCGCCAGCAGCTTGGCCGGCGGGATTCTGAATGAGCAGTTCTTC.

The chain is built from TRBV24-1 and TRBJ2-2; TRBD1 agrees at 7 bases. The V gene's germline CDR1 is KGHDR and CDR2 SFDVKD. V trimming: 9 bases; J trimming: 6 bases; junction bases outside the gene matches: 9. The CDR3 contains 14 residues. CDR3 protein: CATSGTGEPGELFF. The CDR3 DNA reads as TGTGCCACCTCAGGAACAGGGGAGCCCGGGGAGCTGTTTTTT.

V is TRBV7-9 and J is TRBJ1-1, with D possibly TRBD1 on 5 matching bases. Germline V CDR1 and CDR2: SEHNR, FQNEAQ (reference sequence). V was shortened by 0 bases and J by 10 bases, with 12 bases between the two germline ends. The CDR3 spans 13 residues. The CDR3 is CASSLAGTDLAFF. CDR3 sequence (DNA): TGTGCCAGCAGCTTAGCGGGGACTGACTTAGCTTTCTTT. The full variable domain, with the rest looked up from reference TRBV7-9 and TRBJ1-1, is DTGVSQNPRHKITKRGQNVTFRCDPISEHNRLYWYRQTLGQGPEFLTYFQNEAQLEKSRLLSDRFSAERPKGSFSTLEIQRTEQGDSAMYLCASSLAGTDLAFFGQGTRLTVV.

The chain carries TRBV5-4 and TRBJ2-3, with D maybe TRBD1 (6 bases). Trimming removed 4 bases at V and 3 bases at J, with 12 bases between. Germline V CDR1 and CDR2: SGHNT, YYREEE (reference sequence). The CDR3 extends over 14 amino acids. In DNA form, the CDR3 reads TGTGCCAGCAGCACAGGGTTTTTGACAGATACGCAGTATTTT. Amino acids: CASSTGFLTDTQYF.

V is TRBV28 and J is TRBJ2-7, with D perhaps TRBD1 (6 bases). Germline CDR1 MDHEN, CDR2 SYDVKM. There are 16 residues in the CDR3. V dropped 2 bases and J dropped 2 bases, with 16 bases sitting between them. The CDR3 here is CASSLPVTGPTYEQYF. In DNA, the CDR3 is TGTGCCAGCAGTTTACCTGTGACAGGCCCTACCTACGAGCAGTACTTC. Based on the CDR3 plus reference TRBV28 and TRBJ2-7, the full variable domain is DVKVTQSSRYLVKRTGEKVFLECVQDMDHENMFWYRQDPGLGLRLIYFSYDVKMKEKGDIPEGYSVSREKKERFSLILESASTNQTSMYLCASSLPVTGPTYEQYFGPGTRLTVT.

The genes are TRBV6-5 and TRBJ2-3, with 7 bases identical to TRBD2. CDR1 MNHEY and CDR2 SVGAGI come from the germline V gene. Germline trimming cut 6 bases from V and 6 bases from J; bases unmatched to any gene: 12. This CDR3 comprises 15 residues. Here the CDR3 reads CASSRAGTTADTQYF. The CDR3 DNA follows: TGTGCCAGCAGCCGAGCCGGGACTACTGCGGATACGCAGTATTTT.

The CDR3 loop reads CATSRGSGRGSSYNEQFF. The CDR3 region has the DNA TGTGCCACCAGCAGAGGTTCGGGGCGGGGGTCCTCCTACAATGAGCAGTTCTTC. J is TRBJ2-1 and V is TRBV15; 7 bases are a match to TRBD2. This CDR3 spans 18 amino acids. CDR1 is LNHNV and CDR2 is YYDKDF in the germline V gene (reference sequence). Trimming removed 1 base from V and 0 bases from J; junction bases left unmatched: 9.

In DNA, the CDR3 is TGTGCCAGTAGTCCCGGGACAGGGGGAGCGGTGCCTGGAAACACCATATATTTT. This encodes CASSPGTGGAVPGNTIYF. V and J are TRBV19 and TRBJ1-3; TRBD1 matches at 11 bases. Losses at the gene ends were 5 bases for V and 2 bases for J; bases not matched to a gene: 11. The CDR3 is made up of 18 amino acids. Germline CDR1 reads LNHDA; CDR2 reads SQIVND (reference sequence).

The V gene is TRBV9, the J gene TRBJ2-2; 12 bases are a match to TRBD2. V dropped 5 bases and J dropped 0; count of bases not matched to a gene: 5. Germline CDR1 reads SGDLS; CDR2 reads YYNGEE. The CDR3 has 17 residues. DNA for the CDR3: TGTGCCAGCAGTACCGGACTAGCGGGACCGAACACCGGGGAGCTGTTTTTT. It specifies CASSTGLAGPNTGELFF.

The rearrangement uses TRBV28 and TRBJ2-2, with 7 bases identical to TRBD2. The V gene end was trimmed by 2 bases and the J gene end by 3 bases; junction bases not matched to a gene: 3. CDR3 length: 15 amino acids. Germline CDR1 and CDR2: MDHEN and SYDVKM. CDR3 nucleotide sequence: TGTGCCAGCAGTTTAGACCGGGAGGACACCGGGGAGCTGTTTTTT. Translation: CASSLDREDTGELFF.

J is TRBJ2-7 and V is TRBV28; 12 bases match TRBD2. J was trimmed by 5 bases and V by 5 bases; bases with no gene match: 13. CDR1 MDHEN and CDR2 SYDVKM come from the germline V gene. The CDR3 runs 17 residues. Here the CDR3 reads CASSVPTLAGGPHEQYF. CDR3 nucleotides: TGTGCCAGCAGTGTACCCACTCTAGCGGGAGGGCCCCACGAGCAGTACTTC.

There are a few counts of this clone. The rearrangement joins TRBV19 to TRBJ1-5; TRBD1 matches 9 bases. Germline assignment: CDR1 LNHDA and CDR2 SQIVND (reference sequence). The CDR3 loop spans 16 amino acids. The ends lost 5 bases at V and 3 bases at J; junction bases unmatched: 8. CDR3 nucleotide sequence: TGTGCCAGTAGTGGCCGGGACAGGGCAATCAATCAGCCCCAGCATTTT. Its translation is CASSGRDRAINQPQHF.